The rows below give T cell receptor beta chains drawn from one sample of a study of blood T cells in healthy people across ages. TCRdb used MiXCR to reprocess the 5' RACE reads, holding one entry per CDR3 protein. The data show over 1,500,000 distinct CDR3 sequences, with around half seen just once and 2.1% held by the top ten. Material: blood. These receptors all come from a woman in her thirties or forties in good health. The CDR3 runs from the conserved cysteine through the conserved F or W. Each record gives: clone size, J gene, D gene, V gene, CDR3 protein, CDR3 DNA. The D gene is left open where the match is weak. Size tells how often a clone was seen (once, few, many) or the class of an expanded clone, and some rows leave it out.

clone_size: NA; j_call: TRBJ1-1; d_call: NA; v_call: TRBV3-1; cdr3_aa: CASSQEDLLMNTEAFF; cdr3_nt: TGTGCCAGCAGCCAAGAGGACCTACTCATGAACACTGAAGCTTTCTTT
clone_size: NA; j_call: TRBJ1-2; d_call: NA; v_call: TRBV5-6; cdr3_aa: CASRGLANYGYTF; cdr3_nt: TGTGCCAGCAGGGGCTTAGCTAACTATGGCTACACCTTC
clone_size: NA; j_call: TRBJ1-2; d_call: NA; v_call: TRBV7-2; cdr3_aa: CASSLEFADSGGYGYTF; cdr3_nt: TGTGCCAGCAGCTTAGAGTTTGCCGACAGCGGGGGCTATGGCTACACCTTC
clone_size: NA; j_call: TRBJ2-7; d_call: TRBD1; v_call: TRBV27; cdr3_aa: CASSLRGQSSYEQYF; cdr3_nt: TGTGCCAGCAGTTTAAGGGGACAGAGCTCCTACGAGCAGTACTTC
clone_size: NA; j_call: TRBJ1-4; d_call: NA; v_call: TRBV5-5; cdr3_aa: CASSLAGAPLNEKLFF; cdr3_nt: TGTGCCAGCAGCTTGGCGGGAGCACCGTTAAATGAAAAACTGTTTTTT
clone_size: NA; j_call: TRBJ2-5; d_call: TRBD1; v_call: TRBV7-9; cdr3_aa: CASRYDRVGETQYF; cdr3_nt: TGTGCCAGCAGATACGACAGGGTCGGTGAGACCCAGTACTTC
clone_size: NA; j_call: TRBJ1-5; d_call: NA; v_call: TRBV4-3; cdr3_aa: CASSQDPVGQPQHF; cdr3_nt: TGCGCCAGCAGCCAAGATCCTGTAGGCCAGCCCCAGCATTTT
clone_size: NA; j_call: TRBJ2-3; d_call: TRBD2; v_call: TRBV20-1; cdr3_aa: CSARDILAATDTQYF; cdr3_nt: TGCAGTGCTAGAGATATACTAGCGGCAACAGATACGCAGTATTTT
clone_size: NA; j_call: TRBJ2-1; d_call: TRBD1; v_call: TRBV6-5; cdr3_aa: CACRGRDRVFDEQFF; cdr3_nt: TGTGCCTGCAGGGGCAGGGACAGGGTATTTGATGAGCAGTTCTTC
clone_size: few; j_call: TRBJ1-2; d_call: TRBD1; v_call: TRBV12-3/TRBV12-4; cdr3_aa: CASSLSLDRGNYGYTF; cdr3_nt: TGTGCCAGCAGTTTATCCCTAGACAGGGGTAACTATGGCTACACCTTC
clone_size: NA; j_call: TRBJ2-2; d_call: TRBD2; v_call: TRBV14; cdr3_aa: CASNPLAGGPNTGELFF; cdr3_nt: TGTGCTAGCAATCCCCTAGCGGGGGGGCCCAACACCGGGGAGCTGTTTTTT
clone_size: few; j_call: TRBJ2-5; d_call: TRBD2; v_call: TRBV20-1; cdr3_aa: CSAIGLAGQETQYF; cdr3_nt: TGCAGTGCTATCGGCCTAGCGGGACAAGAGACCCAGTACTTC
clone_size: NA; j_call: TRBJ1-5; d_call: NA; v_call: TRBV2; cdr3_aa: CASNWDNNQPQHF; cdr3_nt: TGTGCCAGCAACTGGGACAACAATCAGCCCCAGCATTTT
clone_size: NA; j_call: TRBJ2-2; d_call: TRBD2; v_call: TRBV7-3; cdr3_aa: CASSLRVASGNTGELFF; cdr3_nt: TGTGCCAGCAGCTTAAGGGTGGCTAGCGGGAACACCGGGGAGCTGTTTTTT
clone_size: few; j_call: TRBJ2-5; d_call: NA; v_call: TRBV18; cdr3_aa: CASSPPGQTQYF; cdr3_nt: TGTGCCAGCAGCCCCCCGGGTCAGACCCAGTACTTC
clone_size: NA; j_call: TRBJ2-5; d_call: NA; v_call: TRBV6-6; cdr3_aa: CASSPDSLKVYF; cdr3_nt: TGTGCCAGCAGCCCGGACAGTTTAAAGGTGTACTTC
clone_size: many; j_call: TRBJ2-4; d_call: NA; v_call: TRBV4-2; cdr3_aa: CASSQGESTGNLAKNIQYF; cdr3_nt: TGTGCCAGCAGCCAGGGGGAATCAACAGGAAACTTAGCCAAAAACATTCAGTACTTC
clone_size: NA; j_call: TRBJ2-5; d_call: NA; v_call: TRBV7-2; cdr3_aa: CAGSPRGRPYGQYF; cdr3_nt: TGTGCCGGCAGCCCTCGAGGAAGGCCCTACGGGCAGTACTTC
clone_size: NA; j_call: TRBJ2-7; d_call: NA; v_call: TRBV7-9; cdr3_aa: CASSAKVGYEQYF; cdr3_nt: TGTGCCAGCAGCGCGAAAGTTGGCTACGAGCAGTACTTC
clone_size: NA; j_call: TRBJ1-4; d_call: NA; v_call: TRBV4-1; cdr3_aa: CASSQSETGANEKLFF; cdr3_nt: TGCGCCAGCAGCCAGAGTGAAACGGGCGCTAATGAAAAACTGTTTTTT
clone_size: NA; j_call: TRBJ1-2; d_call: NA; v_call: TRBV6-5; cdr3_aa: CASSYSRTATPYGYTF; cdr3_nt: TGTGCCAGCAGTTACTCGAGGACAGCCACACCGTATGGCTACACCTTC
clone_size: NA; j_call: TRBJ2-5; d_call: NA; v_call: TRBV7-6; cdr3_aa: CASSLALGQEQETQYF; cdr3_nt: TGTGCCAGCAGCTTAGCTCTGGGGCAGGAGCAAGAGACCCAGTACTTC
clone_size: NA; j_call: TRBJ2-1; d_call: NA; v_call: TRBV12-3/TRBV12-4; cdr3_aa: CASSPFREFNEQFF; cdr3_nt: TGTGCCAGCAGCCCTTTCCGGGAATTCAATGAGCAGTTCTTC